This TCR beta chain is drawn from a study of CD39 and CD103 CD8 tumor-infiltrating T cells. Method: immunoSEQ multiplex PCR; TCRdb's copy keeps in-frame clones and lacks some. Of approximately 400 clones listed, roughly 41% are singletons. This receptor was identified in a human donor with melanoma. Sequencing was performed on CD39+ CD103+ CD8+ T cells sorted from the tumor. The sample's subset: CD103+CD39+ double-positive CD45RA- CD8 T cells.

The CDR3 region is CASTLAGSYGGELFF. In DNA form, the CDR3 reads TGTGCCAGTACGCTAGCGGGAAGTTACGGCGGGGAGCTGTTTTTT. This chain joins TRBV19 and TRBJ2-2; 9 nucleotides match TRBD2. Germline CDR1 reads LNHDA; CDR2 reads SQIVND (reference sequence). V was pared by 7 bases and J by 7 bases, with 10 bases of the junction left unmatched. The CDR3 has 15 amino acids.